Following are 27 T cell receptor beta chains from one sample sequenced in a study of blood T cell repertoires in COVID-19. Measured with immunoSEQ multiplex PCR; TCRdb has only the in-frame clones, and not every one. The sample includes 200,000 to 250,000 clones, 75% to 85% seen only once; the top ten take about 1.3%. The sequenced sample was peripheral blood. The origin of the receptors is a woman younger than 45 with COVID-19, enrolled during active disease.

This rearrangement joins TRBV15 to TRBJ1-2; TRBD1 is a possible D gene (6 bases). Trimming took 0 bases from V and 5 from J, leaving 10 bases between them. Per germline, CDR1 LNHNV and CDR2 YYDKDF (reference sequence). This CDR3 region has 14 residues. As DNA, the CDR3 is TGTGCCACCAGCAGAGATCGGACAGCATATGGCTACACCTTC. Encoded protein: CATSRDRTAYGYTF.

The chain employs TRBV11-2 and TRBJ2-7; the D gene is possibly TRBD1 (6 bases). The germline gives CDR1 SGHAT, CDR2 FQNNGV. The CDR3 consists of 16 residues. Trimming stripped 1 base from V and 3 bases from J, with 16 bases between. The CDR3 nucleotides read TGTGCCAGCAGCTTAGGTCCAGGGGCCCTCTACTACGAGCAGTACTTC. Its translation: CASSLGPGALYYEQYF.

This clone showed up just a few times. V usage is TRBV15 and J usage is TRBJ1-2; TRBD1 is a possible D gene (6 bases). Germline CDR1 LNHNV, CDR2 YYDKDF (reference sequence). Deletions cut 5 bases from V and 4 bases from J, with 17 bases between. The CDR3 runs to 15 residues. The CDR3 DNA reads TGTGCCACCAGCCCCGGCGGGGGCATCCGCTATGGCTACACCTTC. This codes for CATSPGGGIRYGYTF.

This clone turned up a few times. The chain has TRBV19 and TRBJ1-5; 8 positions match TRBD1. The CDR3 is made up of 18 amino acids. V shed 4 bases and J 3 bases; nucleotides not matched to a gene: 14. Per germline, CDR1 LNHDA and CDR2 SQIVND (reference sequence). CDR3 loop: CASSKGLGRTGNNQPQHF. CDR3 in DNA: TGTGCCAGTAGTAAAGGTTTGGGTCGGACAGGGAACAATCAGCCCCAGCATTTT.

The rearrangement links TRBV11-3 to TRBJ2-5; 11 bases are shared with TRBD1. From germline, CDR1 is SGHNT and CDR2 YENEEA. The CDR3 covers 15 residues. Trimming took 4 bases from V and 5 from J; bases not matched to a gene: 6. Here the CDR3 DNA reads TGTGCCAGCAGCTCTGGGACAGGGGGGTTGGAGACCCAGTACTTC. Translated: CASSSGTGGLETQYF.

The sample holds a few counts of this clone. CDR3 sequence (DNA): TGTGCCAGCAGCCGTAGCGGGGGGACCTCCTACGAGCAGTACTTC. This encodes CASSRSGGTSYEQYF. The V and J genes are TRBV7-2 and TRBJ2-7, with TRBD2 matching over 10 bases. The CDR3 spans 15 residues. Germline V lookup: CDR1 SGHTA, CDR2 FQGNSA. Trimming removed 5 bases from V and 0 bases from J; junction bases left unmatched: 4. Using reference TRBV7-2 and TRBJ2-7 for the parts outside the CDR3, the full variable domain is GAGVSQSPSNKVTEKGKDVELRCDPISGHTALYWYRQSLGQGLEFLIYFQGNSAPDKSGLPSDRFSAERTGGSVSTLTIQRTQQEDSAVYLCASSRSGGTSYEQYFGPGTRLTVT.

The chain carries TRBV28 and TRBJ1-2, with 7 nucleotides matching TRBD1. The CDR3 is made up of 17 amino acids. Germline trimming cut 6 bases from V and 4 bases from J; bases unmatched to any gene: 17. CDR1 and CDR2 from the germline V gene are MDHEN and SYDVKM. CDR3 sequence: CASRPTSPRGKGYGYTF. CDR3 coding DNA: TGTGCCAGCAGGCCTACTAGTCCCAGGGGGAAGGGCTATGGCTACACCTTC.

This clone has more than one count but fewer than ten. The gene calls are TRBV27 and TRBJ2-5, with unresolved D. CDR3 size: 17 residues. V was clipped by 2 bases and J by 4 bases, with 20 bases between them. From germline, CDR1 is MNHEY and CDR2 SMNVEV (reference sequence). The CDR3 DNA reads TGTGCCAGCAGTTTACAACCCAGCCAGGCCCCCCCAGAGACCCAGTACTTC. It codes for CASSLQPSQAPPETQYF.

The chain has TRBV6-5 and TRBJ2-1; 8 nucleotides line up with TRBD2. J lost 6 bases, V lost 2 bases, and 6 bases had no gene match. From germline, CDR1 is MNHEY and CDR2 SVGAGI. CDR3 length: 15 amino acids. CDR3 loop: CASSYGTRIPNEQFF. For the CDR3, the DNA is TGTGCCAGCAGTTACGGGACTAGAATCCCCAATGAGCAGTTCTTC.

This chain joins TRBV25-1 and TRBJ2-7; 8 bases are a match to TRBD1. The trim removed 4 bases at V and 4 bases at J, leaving 6 bases unmatched. Germline loops: CDR1 MGHDK, CDR2 SYGVNS. The CDR3 length is 14 residues. CDR3 loop: CASSVQGAGYEQYF. CDR3 DNA: TGTGCCAGCAGTGTGCAGGGGGCAGGATACGAGCAGTACTTC.

This chain joins TRBV29-1 and TRBJ2-1; 12 bases agree with TRBD2. The CDR3 is made up of 15 amino acids. CDR1 and CDR2 (germline): SQVTM, ANQGSEA. The ends lost 6 bases at V and 8 bases at J; junction bases unmatched: 11. CDR3 nucleotides: TGCAGCGTCGCACACCGACTAGCGGGAGCCCATGAGCAGTTCTTC. It specifies CSVAHRLAGAHEQFF.

J is TRBJ2-3 and V is TRBV20-1; no clear D gene. The CDR3 covers 14 residues. Germline values: CDR1 DFQATT, CDR2 SNEGSKA (reference sequence). V shed 3 bases and J shed 1 base, with 11 bases lying between them. For the CDR3, the DNA is TGCAGTGCTAGTCCGACGACTCGCACAGATACGCAGTATTTT. As protein: CSASPTTRTDTQYF.

V gene TRBV7-7 combines with J gene TRBJ2-2, with 13 bases lining up with TRBD2. There are 15 residues in the CDR3. V lost 5 bases, J lost 8 bases, and 5 bases stayed unmatched. The germline CDR1 and CDR2 sequences are SSHAT and FNYEAQ (reference sequence). This CDR3 is CASSPGLAGAGELFF. The CDR3 coding sequence is TGTGCCAGCAGCCCAGGACTAGCGGGAGCAGGGGAGCTGTTTTTT.

This rearrangement joins TRBV6-5 to TRBJ2-7, with 7 bases identical to TRBD2. V lost 4 bases and J lost 6; bases outside the gene matches: 9. The V gene's germline CDR1 is MNHEY and CDR2 SVGAGI. The CDR3 totals 14 residues. CDR3 nucleotides: TGTGCCAGCAGTTCCCCACTAGCGCCCGGCGAGCAGTACTTC. This encodes CASSSPLAPGEQYF.

This rearrangement joins TRBV11-2 to TRBJ2-7; TRBD2 might be the D (5 bases). CDR1 SGHAT and CDR2 FQNNGV come from the germline V gene. This CDR3 has 13 residues. The V and J ends lost 5 bases and 6 bases respectively, with 14 bases between them. As DNA, the CDR3 is TGTGCCAGCAGCCGGGCGGGTCGTAGCGAGCAGTACTTC. As protein: CASSRAGRSEQYF.

In DNA, the CDR3 is TGTGCCAGCAGTTACCCTGGGACAGGGAACACTGAAGCTTTCTTT. Amino acids: CASSYPGTGNTEAFF. The chain couples TRBV6-5 to TRBJ1-1, with 8 nucleotides matching TRBD1. The length of the CDR3 is 15 residues. Trimming took 2 bases from V and 1 from J; bases not matched to a gene: 3. Looked up from germline, CDR1 is MNHEY and CDR2 is SVGAGI.

The chain uses TRBV5-1 and TRBJ1-3; D might be TRBD1 (5 bases). CDR3 length equals 13 residues. Germline V lookup: CDR1 SGHRS, CDR2 YFSETQ. Trimming removed 5 bases at V and 4 bases at J, with 10 bases between. CDR3 amino acids: CASSSGPGNTIYF. The CDR3 region has the DNA TGCGCCAGCAGTTCAGGGCCAGGAAACACCATATATTTT.

V is TRBV2 and J is TRBJ1-5; D is perhaps TRBD1 (5 bases). Germline loops: CDR1 SNHLY, CDR2 FYNNEI. This CDR3 has 15 residues. Trimming cost V 6 bases and J 0 bases, with 12 bases left between them. The CDR3 nucleotides are TGTGCCAGCAGCGCGGGACGGGGTAGCAATCAGCCCCAGCATTTT. This encodes CASSAGRGSNQPQHF.

The chain combines TRBV5-4 with TRBJ1-3; D remains ambiguous. The germline gives CDR1 SGHNT, CDR2 YYREEE (reference sequence). Trimming left V 0 bases short and J 0 bases short, with 10 bases between. This CDR3 region has 16 residues. The CDR3 sequence is CASSLGSGRSGNTIYF. The CDR3 region has the DNA TGTGCCAGCAGCTTGGGATCCGGTCGCTCTGGAAACACCATATATTTT.

The chain combines TRBV7-9 with TRBJ1-5; 8 bases fit TRBD1. In germline, CDR1 is SEHNR, CDR2 FQNEAQ (reference sequence). The trim removed 5 bases at V and 8 bases at J, leaving 8 bases unmatched. There are 14 residues in the CDR3. The CDR3: CASSLDRAQEPQHF. DNA for the CDR3: TGTGCCAGCAGCCTGGACAGGGCCCAGGAGCCCCAGCATTTT.

This clone was detected a few times. The gene calls are TRBV7-2 and TRBJ2-1, with TRBD2 as a possible D gene (6 bases). Trimming left V 3 bases short and J 5 bases short, with 17 bases between. This CDR3 is 16 amino acids long. Germline V gene sequence: CDR1 SGHTA, CDR2 FQGNSA. The CDR3 sequence is CASSFAGASVNNEQFF. The DNA of the CDR3 is TGTGCCAGCAGCTTCGCTGGGGCTAGCGTAAACAATGAGCAGTTCTTC.

The CDR3 region is CASSYSGLSRDYNEQFF. The CDR3 DNA follows: TGTGCCAGCAGTTACTCGGGACTATCACGAGACTACAATGAGCAGTTCTTC. The chain couples TRBV6-2 or TRBV6-3 to TRBJ2-1; 7 bases line up with TRBD2. Germline CDR1 is MNHEY and CDR2 is SVGEGT. The CDR3 has 17 residues. Trimming removed 0 bases from V and 3 bases from J; junction bases left unmatched: 8.

This chain connects TRBV30 to TRBJ1-2; D ambiguous. Looked up from germline, CDR1 is GTSNPN and CDR2 is SVGIG (reference sequence). The CDR3 runs to 12 residues. V lost 0 bases, J lost 3 bases, and 5 bases lay in between. CDR3 sequence: CAWSVFDYGYTF. The CDR3 nucleotides are TGTGCCTGGAGTGTCTTCGACTATGGCTACACCTTC.

The V call is TRBV9, the J call TRBJ1-2; tentatively, D is TRBD1 (5 bases). Deletions cut 0 bases from V and 2 bases from J, with 8 bases between. This CDR3 has 14 residues. Per germline, CDR1 SGDLS and CDR2 YYNGEE. CDR3 residues: CASSVDGQNYGYTF. Here the CDR3 DNA reads TGTGCCAGCAGCGTAGATGGACAAAACTATGGCTACACCTTC.

This clone was observed a single time. The chain is built from TRBV19 and TRBJ1-5; D is perhaps TRBD1 (5 bases). The CDR3 runs to 15 residues. CDR1 and CDR2 from the germline V gene are LNHDA and SQIVND (reference sequence). The ends were cut back, 4 bases at V and 0 bases at J, with 10 bases in the middle. The DNA of the CDR3 is TGTGCCAGTAGTAAGGGCAGGGTTAGCAATCAGCCCCAGCATTTT. Its protein is CASSKGRVSNQPQHF.

The chain recombines TRBV30 with TRBJ2-7, with TRBD2 as a possible D gene (5 bases). The CDR3 spans 13 residues. Germline V gives CDR1 GTSNPN, CDR2 SVGIG (reference sequence). The V and J ends lost 4 bases and 0 bases respectively, with 10 bases between them. CDR3 DNA sequence: TGTGCCTGGAAACGAGGGCTCTCCTACGAGCAGTACTTC. Translation: CAWKRGLSYEQYF.

This clone was recorded once. The chain uses TRBV10-3 and TRBJ1-5; D uncertain. The CDR3 spans 15 residues. Per germline, CDR1 ENHRY and CDR2 SYGVKD. Deletions cut 0 bases from V and 4 bases from J, with 10 bases between. CDR3 in amino acids: CAISESGSENQPQHF. CDR3 sequence (DNA): TGTGCCATCAGTGAGTCCGGGTCGGAAAATCAGCCCCAGCATTTT.